The clone carrying this TCR beta chain was observed a handful of times. The antigen is not known. A 5'RACE reaction primed in the constant segment made cDNA libraries of TCR alpha and TCR beta, and these carried sample barcodes and UMIs. TCRdb reanalysed the 5' RACE reads using MiXCR and keeps one entry per CDR3 protein. The sample contains approximately 350,000 distinct CDR3 sequences, 13% of which appear only once. Germline V gives CDR1 SGHTA, CDR2 FQGTGA. The V and J ends lost 5 bases and 4 bases respectively, with 10 bases between them. The CDR3 spans 13 residues. The data stem from a study of T-cell memory formation after mild COVID-19. Broader study findings: Some clones that responded turned up in pre-infection memory, which suggests that cross-reactive memory joined in.

The V and J genes are TRBV7-3 and TRBJ2-3; D perhaps matches TRBD2 (7 bases). The sample consisted of PBMCs or a T cell subset sorted from them (not recorded which). The source of this sequence is a man younger than 30 who had mild COVID-19 (a few samples of this study predate the infection). Cell type and time point are not known. CDR3 DNA: TGTGCCAGCAGCAGGGGGGGGTCAGATACGCAGTATTTT. Encoded protein: CASSRGGSDTQYF.